Listed below are T cell receptor beta chains from one sample, sequenced in a study of T cells expressing NK-cell markers. For each CDR3 protein, TCRdb gives one entry from its re-call of the 5' RACE reads, without DNA. The sample table includes roughly 390,000 distinct CDR3 sequences. What was sequenced was blood T cells: a sorted CD56 or NKG2C T cell subset, CD4+ or CD8+ T cells, or bulk PBMC T cells (not recorded which). The receptors here all came from a woman aged 45-65 years in good health. Each CDR3 is given with its conserved first and last residue.

j_call | v_call | cdr3_aa
TRBJ2-1 | TRBV5-1 | CASSLTSDVYNEQFF
TRBJ2-5 | TRBV20-1 | CSAPDGQIQETQYF
TRBJ2-7 | TRBV21-1 | CASSKKGTSPNYEQYF
TRBJ2-1 | TRBV7-8 | CASSLPRLADEQFF
TRBJ2-1 | TRBV12-2 | CASRLRLAGVYYEQFF
TRBJ1-1 | TRBV5-5 | CASSPMTGAGSEAFF
TRBJ2-1 | TRBV7-9 | CASSLMEVEREGYNEQFF
TRBJ2-7 | TRBV15 | CATSRLAVSYEQYF
TRBJ2-3 | TRBV20-1 | CSALPPTTDTQYF
TRBJ2-3 | TRBV20-1 | CSARAGGYTQYF
TRBJ2-3 | TRBV7-8 | CASSFPTGGSTDTQYF
TRBJ2-1 | TRBV7-6 | CASSLSRLAGGAGLYNEQFF
TRBJ2-1 | TRBV6-1 | CASSEWSDNEQFF
TRBJ2-2 | TRBV7-8 | CASSFPFNSGNDDGELFF
TRBJ2-1 | TRBV11-2 | CASSLGTGFYEQFF
TRBJ2-2 | TRBV30 | CATYAGRRVASENTGELFF
TRBJ2-6 | TRBV20-1 | CSAKVPGANVLTF
TRBJ2-1 | TRBV10-3 | CAISGRQGPNEQFF
TRBJ2-1 | TRBV20-1 | CSTLRGRLAGVFSEQFF
TRBJ2-3 | TRBV12-3/TRBV12-4 | CASSLFGGQGADTQYF
TRBJ1-1 | TRBV5-6 | CASSPNDRAVRAFF
TRBJ2-1 | TRBV20-1 | CSATTSGSYNEQFF
TRBJ2-1 | TRBV20-1 | CSARRGPNEQFF
TRBJ2-7 | TRBV9 | CASSVATGLRDEQYF
TRBJ2-1 | TRBV10-3 | CAISRGSGSPGNEQFF
TRBJ2-5 | TRBV28 | CASQLPMGSQETQYF
TRBJ2-6 | TRBV29-1 | CSVVLAGVGVLTF
TRBJ2-1 | TRBV6-5 | CASSPMQRGEQFF
TRBJ2-7 | TRBV3-1 | CASSQDRSETYEQYF
TRBJ2-1 | TRBV20-1 | CSARGGSGDSSYNEQFF
TRBJ2-5 | TRBV20-1 | CSASRRAAGEMVETQYF
TRBJ2-5 | TRBV21-1 | CASRRHLDRNQETQYF
TRBJ2-2 | TRBV5-4 | CASSNDAGQGWNTGELFF
TRBJ2-3 | TRBV4-1 | CASSKNRGGDTQYF
TRBJ1-2 | TRBV18 | CASSFGQDDGYTF
TRBJ2-5 | TRBV11-2 | CASARPGRLRETQYF